Described below is a single T cell receptor beta chain sequence and its context. The sample belongs to a study of blood T cells in healthy people across ages. CDR3 size: 15 residues. Germline loops: CDR1 LNHNV, CDR2 YYDKDF (reference sequence). The V end was cut by 7 bases, the J end by 7 bases, with 22 bases between. For the second PCR, which ran for roughly 7 to 11 cycles, a sample-barcoded 5' primer and a J-beta primer mix were used. TCRdb re-called the 5' RACE reads through MiXCR, storing one row per CDR3 protein. The table shows more than 600,000 distinct CDR3 sequences, with 20% to 25% occurring only once. This sample was also put to use in a study of T cells of mothers and their children.

Sequencing input: blood. This chain links TRBV15 with TRBJ1-2, with D possibly matching TRBD1 (6 bases). The sequence was obtained from a boy younger than 18 in good health. In nucleotides, the CDR3 is TGTGCCACCACAACCTCAGGGGTGGCAAGTGGTGGCTACACCTTC. Translation gives CATTTSGVASGGYTF.